This record concerns one T cell receptor (beta chain) sequence. This clonotype has just a few counts. It has no known antigen specificity. Per-base qualities were not stored, and no clone one base away is much larger. Only healthy Caucasian donors were included. The researchers also sequenced three unrelated adults who were not twins: a male aged 18 to 30, a male aged 50 to 60, and a female aged 50 to 60. Using Miltenyi CD45RO+ enrichment and human naive T-cell isolation kits, memory (CD45RO+) and naive T cells were isolated from PBMC. The data were obtained in a study of identical twins (dated by TCRdb to about 2016). Background for the entire study: TCR alpha and beta repertoires from monozygotic twins, unrelated adults of various ages and cord blood were deep-sequenced to test whether fetal clonotypes persist. To rule out contamination, the twin experiments were replicated at different times with different library preparation protocols.

The method behind the library was 5' RACE. Sequencing was carried out with an Illumina HiSeq 2000. A universal primer binding site was added through template switching, and the final cDNA carried a unique molecular identifier so that TCR cDNA molecules could be counted accurately. Specific primers in the conserved constant-segment region were used to synthesize first-strand cDNA for the TCR alpha and beta chains. To control for contamination, each cDNA library was double barcoded with a SMART-Mk sample barcode plus Illumina barcodes. TruSeq adapter sequences, together with Illumina sample barcodes, were added in two successive PCR steps. The Illumina HiSeq platform was used with custom primers to sequence TCR alpha and beta cDNA libraries. The authors processed their data as follows. MiGEC processed the raw reads to extract unique molecular identifiers, while MiXCR was used to determine the CDR3 positions. For each individual, recombination models were inferred using an EM algorithm with the repgenHMM and IGoR tools. The tcR package in R was used for shared clonotype analysis, with sharing normalized by the product of cloneset sizes. To study raw recombination without the effects of thymic and clonal selection, out-of-frame nonproductive sequences were analyzed. The public reads were reprocessed in TCRdb via fastp at Q25 and MiXCR, keeping in-frame beta chains. All rows with the same CDR3 protein become a single entry with the most common DNA and genes. None of the V and J calls come from the authors' own analysis; TCRdb made them. For this sample the table gives 350,000 to 400,000 distinct CDR3 sequences, of which roughly 9% were detected only once. 7.5% to 9.5% of the sample lies in the top ten.

On the study overall, not on this receptor specifically: In monozygotic twins, recombination models systematically underestimated out-of-frame TCR alpha sharing, but the models matched the sharing seen between unrelated individuals. Because the same donors could not be followed over many years, the conclusions depended on cross-sectional statistical analysis. Zero-insertion analyses could be partly confounded by invariant T cells such as MAIT and iNKT, though diverse VJ usage argued against such confounding for most clonotypes. Fewer insertions were carried by abundant cord blood beta clonotypes, a similar but weaker trend appeared in young adult naive repertoires, and no such trend appeared in memory repertoires. The excess sharing between twins in beta out-of-frame sequences was weaker because fewer shared sequences reduced the signal-to-noise ratio. Out-of-frame TCR alpha sequences shared between twins showed an excess of low generation-probability sequences compared with coincidental sharing between unrelated individuals.

CDR1 and CDR2, per the germline V gene, are MNHEY and SVGAGI. V is shortened by 7 bases, J by 7 bases, and the region joining them spans 13 bases. The CDR3 measures 13 amino acids from cysteine to phenylalanine. Of all the DNA, just the CDR3 is kept, 39 bases in frame from base 1. The clonotype comes from a woman between 50 and 59 years old in good health. Sequenced sample: naive T cells sorted from blood. In the paper's terms, the cell subset or site label means: cells isolated with a human naive T-cell isolation kit. The chain joins TRBV6-5 to TRBJ2-2; the D gene is not confidently resolved. The nucleotide sequence is TGTGCCAGCAAACGGACCGAAATCGGGGAGCTGTTTTTT. This encodes CASKRTEIGELFF.